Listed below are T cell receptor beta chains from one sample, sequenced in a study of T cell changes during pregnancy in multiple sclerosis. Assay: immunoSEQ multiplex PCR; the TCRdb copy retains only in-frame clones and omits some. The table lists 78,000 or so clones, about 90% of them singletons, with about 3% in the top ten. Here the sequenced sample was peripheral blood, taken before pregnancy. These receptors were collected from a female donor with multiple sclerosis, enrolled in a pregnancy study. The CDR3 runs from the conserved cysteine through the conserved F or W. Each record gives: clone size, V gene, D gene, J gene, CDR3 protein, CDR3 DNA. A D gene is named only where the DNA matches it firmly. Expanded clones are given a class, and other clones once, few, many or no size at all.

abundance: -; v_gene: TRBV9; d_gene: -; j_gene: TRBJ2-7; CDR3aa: CASSSSGSYEQYF; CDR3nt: TGTGCCAGCAGCAGTAGCGGCTCCTACGAGCAGTACTTC
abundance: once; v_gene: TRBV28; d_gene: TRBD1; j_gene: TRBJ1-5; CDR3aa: CASSIPVRQGFSNQPQHF; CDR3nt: TGTGCCAGCAGTATACCGGTACGACAGGGTTTTAGCAATCAGCCCCAGCATTTT
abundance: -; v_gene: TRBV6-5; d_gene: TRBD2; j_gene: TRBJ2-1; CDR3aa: CASSFRTSGRDNEQFF; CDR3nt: TGTGCCAGCAGTTTCAGGACTAGCGGGAGGGATAATGAGCAGTTCTTC
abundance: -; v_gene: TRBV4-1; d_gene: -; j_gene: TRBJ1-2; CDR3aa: CASSLRTQAGASANYGYTF; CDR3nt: TGCGCCAGCAGCCTCAGGACACAGGCGGGGGCATCTGCTAACTATGGCTACACCTTC
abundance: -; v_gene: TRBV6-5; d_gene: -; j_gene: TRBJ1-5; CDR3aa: CASSYRSGLRQPQHF; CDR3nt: TGTGCCAGCAGTTACCGGTCAGGGCTCAGGCAGCCCCAGCATTTT
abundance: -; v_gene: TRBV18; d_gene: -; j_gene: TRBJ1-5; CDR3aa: CASSPQAQGGGQPQHF; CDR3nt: TGTGCCAGCTCACCACAGGCACAGGGAGGGGGTCAGCCCCAGCATTTT
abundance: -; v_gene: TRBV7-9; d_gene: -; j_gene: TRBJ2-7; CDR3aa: CASEPLPPYEQYF; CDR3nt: TGTGCCAGTGAACCCCTACCGCCCTACGAGCAGTACTTC
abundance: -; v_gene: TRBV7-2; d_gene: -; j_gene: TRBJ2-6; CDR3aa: CASSPVLSGANVLTF; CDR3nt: TGTGCCAGCAGTCCAGTCCTTTCTGGGGCCAACGTCCTGACTTTC
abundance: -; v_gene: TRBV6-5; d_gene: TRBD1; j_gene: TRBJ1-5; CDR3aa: CASSYGQGDQPQHF; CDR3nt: TGTGCCAGCAGTTATGGACAGGGGGACCAGCCCCAGCATTTT
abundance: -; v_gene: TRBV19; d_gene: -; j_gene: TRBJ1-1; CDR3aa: CASSLRRAEAFF; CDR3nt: TGTGCCAGTAGTTTGAGGAGGGCTGAAGCTTTCTTT
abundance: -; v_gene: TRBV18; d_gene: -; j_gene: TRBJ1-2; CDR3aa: CASSPSSQVDYGYTF; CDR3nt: TGTGCCAGCTCACCATCGAGCCAGGTGGACTATGGCTACACCTTC
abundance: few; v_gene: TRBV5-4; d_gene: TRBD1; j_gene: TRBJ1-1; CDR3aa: CASSSLDRGRLTEAFF; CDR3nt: TGTGCCAGCAGCTCCTTGGACAGGGGGCGTCTCACTGAAGCTTTCTTT
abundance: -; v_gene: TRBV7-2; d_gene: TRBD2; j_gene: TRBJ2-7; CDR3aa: CASSGGGYSYEQYF; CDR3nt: TGTGCCAGCAGCGGGGGAGGGTACTCCTACGAGCAGTACTTC
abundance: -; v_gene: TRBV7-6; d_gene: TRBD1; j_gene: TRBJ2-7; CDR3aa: CASSLGGGTGGHYEQYF; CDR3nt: TGTGCCAGCAGCTTAGGAGGGGGGACAGGGGGGCACTACGAGCAGTACTTC
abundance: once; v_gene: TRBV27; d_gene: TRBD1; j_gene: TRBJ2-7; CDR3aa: CASSPDRGTSYEQYF; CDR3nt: TGTGCCAGCAGTCCGGACAGGGGGACATCCTACGAGCAGTACTTC
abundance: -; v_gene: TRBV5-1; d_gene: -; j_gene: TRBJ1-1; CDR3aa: CASSGGGWAFF; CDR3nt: TGCGCCAGCAGCGGGGGAGGTTGGGCTTTCTTT
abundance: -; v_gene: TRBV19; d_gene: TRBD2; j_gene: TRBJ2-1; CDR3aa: CASSVPSGRGGNEQFF; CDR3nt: TGTGCCAGTAGTGTTCCTAGCGGGAGGGGAGGCAATGAGCAGTTCTTC
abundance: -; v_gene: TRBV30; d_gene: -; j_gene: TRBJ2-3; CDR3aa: CAWSSLDTQYF; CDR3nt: TGTGCCTGGAGTAGCCTAGATACGCAGTATTTT
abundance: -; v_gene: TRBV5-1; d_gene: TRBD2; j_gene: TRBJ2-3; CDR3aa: CASSPHLAGRTDTQYF; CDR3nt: TGCGCCAGCAGCCCCCATCTAGCGGGTCGCACAGATACGCAGTATTTT
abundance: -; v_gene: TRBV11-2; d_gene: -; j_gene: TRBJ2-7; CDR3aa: CASSLDFYEQYF; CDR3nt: TGTGCCAGCAGCTTAGACTTCTACGAGCAGTACTTC
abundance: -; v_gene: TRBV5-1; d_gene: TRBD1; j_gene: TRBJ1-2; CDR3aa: CASSLGQGAPQYGYTF; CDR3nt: TGCGCCAGCAGCTTGGGACAGGGGGCGCCCCAATATGGCTACACCTTC
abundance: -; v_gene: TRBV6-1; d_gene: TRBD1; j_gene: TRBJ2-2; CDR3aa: CASSEGGQVGPGELFF; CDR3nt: TGTGCCAGCAGCGAAGGGGGACAGGTCGGGCCCGGGGAGCTGTTTTTT
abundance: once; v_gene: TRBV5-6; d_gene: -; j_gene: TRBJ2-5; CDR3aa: CASSFPQVRETQYF; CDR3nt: TGTGCCAGCAGCTTCCCACAGGTGCGCGAGACCCAGTACTTC
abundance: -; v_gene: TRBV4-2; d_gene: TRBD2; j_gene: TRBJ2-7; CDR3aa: CASTTLAGEGEQYF; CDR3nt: TGTGCCAGCACCACCCTAGCGGGAGAGGGCGAGCAGTACTTC
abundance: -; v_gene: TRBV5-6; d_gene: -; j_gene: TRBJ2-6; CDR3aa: CASSLAGTMVSGANVLTF; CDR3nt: TGTGCCAGCAGCTTGGCGGGAACCATGGTCTCTGGGGCCAACGTCCTGACTTTC
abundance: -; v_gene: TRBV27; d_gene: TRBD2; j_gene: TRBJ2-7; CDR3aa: CASSPLAQSSYEQYF; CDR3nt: TGTGCCAGCAGCCCACTAGCGCAGAGCTCCTACGAGCAGTACTTC
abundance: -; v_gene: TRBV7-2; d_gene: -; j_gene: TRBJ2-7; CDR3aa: CASSLTLTGVGEQYF; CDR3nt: TGTGCCAGCAGCTTAACCCTGACGGGAGTGGGAGAGCAGTACTTC
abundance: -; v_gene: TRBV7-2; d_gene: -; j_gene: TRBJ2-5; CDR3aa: CASSLVKTQYF; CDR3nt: TGTGCCAGCAGCTTAGTAAAGACCCAGTACTTC
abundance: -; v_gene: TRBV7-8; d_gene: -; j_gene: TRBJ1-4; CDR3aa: CASSLGGLTNEKLFF; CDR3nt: TGTGCCAGCAGCTTGGGGGGGCTGACTAATGAAAAACTGTTTTTT
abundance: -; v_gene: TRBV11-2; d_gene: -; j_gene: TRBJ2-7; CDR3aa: CASSLSSSGFYEQYF; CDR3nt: TGTGCCAGCAGCTTAAGTAGTTCGGGATTTTACGAGCAGTACTTC
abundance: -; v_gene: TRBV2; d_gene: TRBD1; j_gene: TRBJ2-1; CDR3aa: CASKRGQGSYNEQFF; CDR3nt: TGTGCCAGCAAACGAGGACAGGGGTCCTACAATGAGCAGTTCTTC
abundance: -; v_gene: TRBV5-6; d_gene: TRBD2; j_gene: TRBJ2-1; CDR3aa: CASVAGGSSYNEQFF; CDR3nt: TGTGCCAGCGTGGCGGGAGGGAGCTCCTACAATGAGCAGTTCTTC
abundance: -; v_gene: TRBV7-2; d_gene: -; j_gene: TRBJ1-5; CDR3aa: CASSPGGLGPQHF; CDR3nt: TGTGCCAGCAGCCCTGGGGGGTTAGGGCCCCAGCATTTT
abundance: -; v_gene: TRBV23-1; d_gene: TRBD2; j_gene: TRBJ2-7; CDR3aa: CASSQFTSGDYEQYF; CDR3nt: TGCGCCAGCAGTCAATTTACTAGCGGAGATTACGAGCAGTACTTC
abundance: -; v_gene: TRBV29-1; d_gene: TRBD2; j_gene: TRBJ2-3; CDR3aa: CSVTTSGTSTDTQYF; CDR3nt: TGCAGCGTAACGACTAGCGGGACTAGCACAGATACGCAGTATTTT
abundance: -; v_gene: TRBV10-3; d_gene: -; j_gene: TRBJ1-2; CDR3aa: CAISVGGGYGYTF; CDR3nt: TGTGCCATCAGTGTTGGGGGCGGGTATGGCTACACCTTC
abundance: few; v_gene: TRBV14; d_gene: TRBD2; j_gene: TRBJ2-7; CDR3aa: CASSQRASGLSSYEQYF; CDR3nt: TGTGCCAGCAGCCAACGTGCTAGCGGATTAAGCTCCTACGAGCAGTACTTC
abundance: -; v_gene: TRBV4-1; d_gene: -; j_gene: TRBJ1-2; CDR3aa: CASSHPGTANYGYTF; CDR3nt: TGCGCCAGCAGCCACCCGGGGACTGCTAACTATGGCTACACCTTC
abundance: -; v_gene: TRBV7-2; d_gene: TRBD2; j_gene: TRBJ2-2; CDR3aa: CASSLGTSGTGELFF; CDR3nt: TGTGCCAGCAGCTTAGGGACTAGCGGCACCGGGGAGCTGTTTTTT
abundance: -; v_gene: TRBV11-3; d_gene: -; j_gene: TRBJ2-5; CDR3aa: CASSQGQDQETQYF; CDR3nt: TGTGCCAGCAGCCAGGGACAAGATCAAGAGACCCAGTACTTC
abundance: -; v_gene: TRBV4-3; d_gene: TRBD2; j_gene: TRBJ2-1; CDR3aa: CASSQGDPGLAKYNEQFF; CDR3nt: TGCGCCAGCAGCCAAGGCGATCCGGGACTAGCGAAATACAATGAGCAGTTCTTC
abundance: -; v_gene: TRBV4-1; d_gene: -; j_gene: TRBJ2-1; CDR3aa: CASSQGQYNEQFF; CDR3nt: TGCGCCAGCAGCCAAGGACAGTACAATGAGCAGTTCTTC
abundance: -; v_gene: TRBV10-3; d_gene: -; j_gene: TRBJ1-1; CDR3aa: CAISESRLMNTEAFF; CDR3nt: TGTGCCATCAGTGAGTCAAGACTGATGAACACTGAAGCTTTCTTT
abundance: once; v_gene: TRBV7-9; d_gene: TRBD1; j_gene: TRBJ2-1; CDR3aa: CASTYSPLRGNEQFF; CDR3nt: TGTGCCAGCACGTACTCCCCTCTCAGGGGGAATGAGCAGTTCTTC
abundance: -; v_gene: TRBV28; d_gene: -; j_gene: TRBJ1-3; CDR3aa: CASSLDEAGIQGNTIYF; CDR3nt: TGTGCCAGCAGTTTGGACGAGGCGGGGATTCAGGGAAACACCATATATTTT
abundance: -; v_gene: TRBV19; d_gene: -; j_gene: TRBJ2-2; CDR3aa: CASNRGLLGTGTGELFF; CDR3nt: TGTGCCAGTAATAGGGGTCTTCTGGGGACTGGCACCGGGGAGCTGTTTTTT
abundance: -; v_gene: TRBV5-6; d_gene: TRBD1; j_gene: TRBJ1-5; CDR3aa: CASSRTGGGNQPQHF; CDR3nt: TGTGCCAGCAGCCGGACAGGGGGGGGCAATCAGCCCCAGCATTTT
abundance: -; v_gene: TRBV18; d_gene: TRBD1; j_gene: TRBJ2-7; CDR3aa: CASSPRAGGEYEQYF; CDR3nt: TGTGCCAGCTCACCGAGGGCAGGGGGCGAGTACGAGCAGTACTTC
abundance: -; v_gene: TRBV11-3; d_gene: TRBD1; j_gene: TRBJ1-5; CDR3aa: CASSLPRRTGCNQPQHF; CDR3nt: TGTGCCAGCAGCTTACCTAGGAGGACAGGGTGCAATCAGCCCCAGCATTTT
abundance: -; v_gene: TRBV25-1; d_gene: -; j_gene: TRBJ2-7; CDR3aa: CASSEMGVLGEQYF; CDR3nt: TGTGCCAGCAGTGAAATGGGCGTTTTGGGCGAGCAGTACTTC
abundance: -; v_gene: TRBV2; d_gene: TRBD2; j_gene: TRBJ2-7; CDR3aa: CASSPRLAGGPHEQYF; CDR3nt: TGTGCCAGCAGTCCCCGACTAGCGGGAGGGCCCCACGAGCAGTACTTC
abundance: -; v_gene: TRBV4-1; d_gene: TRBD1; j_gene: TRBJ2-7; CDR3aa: CASSLRTGGDEQYF; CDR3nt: TGCGCCAGCAGCCTTCGGACAGGGGGCGACGAGCAGTACTTC
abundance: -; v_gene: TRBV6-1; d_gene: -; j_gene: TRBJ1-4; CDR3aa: CASSEALGLNEKLFF; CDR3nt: TGTGCCAGCAGTGAAGCGCTGGGACTTAATGAAAAACTGTTTTTT